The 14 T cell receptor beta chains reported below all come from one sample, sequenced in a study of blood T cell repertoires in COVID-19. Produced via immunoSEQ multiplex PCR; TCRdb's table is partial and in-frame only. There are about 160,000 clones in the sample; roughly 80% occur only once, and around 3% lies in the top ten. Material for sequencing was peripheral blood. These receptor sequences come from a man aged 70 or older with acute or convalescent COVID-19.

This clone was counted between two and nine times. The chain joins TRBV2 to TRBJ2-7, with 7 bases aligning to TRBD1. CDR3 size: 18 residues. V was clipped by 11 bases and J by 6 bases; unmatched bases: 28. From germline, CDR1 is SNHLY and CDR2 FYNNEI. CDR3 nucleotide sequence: TGTGCCTTTCAAGGGGACAAGGGGGCTGGTGGGAAAGTACGCGAGCAGTACTTC. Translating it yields CAFQGDKGAGGKVREQYF.

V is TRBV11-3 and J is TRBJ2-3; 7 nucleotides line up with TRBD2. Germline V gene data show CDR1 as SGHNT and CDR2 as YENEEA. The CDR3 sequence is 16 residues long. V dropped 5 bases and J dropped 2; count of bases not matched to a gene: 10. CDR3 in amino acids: CASSVPSGAFTDTQYF. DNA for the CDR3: TGTGCCAGCAGCGTGCCTAGCGGCGCCTTCACAGATACGCAGTATTTT.

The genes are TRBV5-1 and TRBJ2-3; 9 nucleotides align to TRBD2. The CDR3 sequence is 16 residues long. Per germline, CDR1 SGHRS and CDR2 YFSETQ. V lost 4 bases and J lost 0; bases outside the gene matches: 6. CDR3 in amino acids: CASSPGLASSTDTQYF. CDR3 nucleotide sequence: TGCGCCAGCAGCCCCGGACTAGCGTCGAGCACAGATACGCAGTATTTT.

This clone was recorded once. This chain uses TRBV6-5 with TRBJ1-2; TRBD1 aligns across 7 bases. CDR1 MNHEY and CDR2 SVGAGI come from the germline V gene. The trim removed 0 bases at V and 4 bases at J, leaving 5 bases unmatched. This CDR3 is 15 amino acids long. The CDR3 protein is CASSYSKAGGYGYTF. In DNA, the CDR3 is TGTGCCAGCAGTTACTCGAAAGCAGGGGGCTATGGCTACACCTTC.

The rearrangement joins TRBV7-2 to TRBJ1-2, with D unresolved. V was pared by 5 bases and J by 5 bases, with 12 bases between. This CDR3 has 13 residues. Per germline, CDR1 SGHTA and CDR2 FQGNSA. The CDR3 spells CASSEQISYGYTF. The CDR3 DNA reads TGTGCCAGCAGCGAACAGATCTCTTATGGCTACACCTTC.

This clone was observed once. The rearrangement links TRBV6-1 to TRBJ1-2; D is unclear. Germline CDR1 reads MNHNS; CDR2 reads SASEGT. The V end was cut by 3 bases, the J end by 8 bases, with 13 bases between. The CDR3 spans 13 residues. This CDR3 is CASSETTIWGYTF. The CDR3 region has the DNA TGTGCCAGCAGTGAGACGACTATCTGGGGCTACACCTTC.

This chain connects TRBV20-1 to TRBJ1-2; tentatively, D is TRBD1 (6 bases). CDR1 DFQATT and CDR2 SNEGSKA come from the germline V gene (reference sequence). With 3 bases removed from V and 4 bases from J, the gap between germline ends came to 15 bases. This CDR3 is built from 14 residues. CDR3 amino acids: CSASSSGGGYGYTF. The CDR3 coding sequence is TGCAGTGCTAGTAGTTCGGGGGGCGGCTATGGCTACACCTTC.

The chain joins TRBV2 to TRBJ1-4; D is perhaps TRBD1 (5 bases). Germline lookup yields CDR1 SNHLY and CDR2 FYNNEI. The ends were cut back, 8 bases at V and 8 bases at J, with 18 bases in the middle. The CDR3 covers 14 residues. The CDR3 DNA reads TGTGCCAGCGTCCCGAAGGGGCGAAACGAAAAACTGTTTTTT. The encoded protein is CASVPKGRNEKLFF.

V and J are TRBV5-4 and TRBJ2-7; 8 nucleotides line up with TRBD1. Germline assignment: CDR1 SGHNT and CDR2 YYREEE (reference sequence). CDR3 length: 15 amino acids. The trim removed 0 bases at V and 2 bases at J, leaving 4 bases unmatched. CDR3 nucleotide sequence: TGTGCCAGCAGCTTGGGGGGACAGGCGGCCTACGAGCAGTACTTC. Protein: CASSLGGQAAYEQYF.

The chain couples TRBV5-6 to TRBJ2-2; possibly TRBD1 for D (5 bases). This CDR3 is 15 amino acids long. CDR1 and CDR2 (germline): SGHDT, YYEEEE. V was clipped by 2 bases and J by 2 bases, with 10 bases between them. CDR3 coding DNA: TGTGCCAGCAGCTTTTTTCAGGGTAACACCGGGGAGCTGTTTTTT. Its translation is CASSFFQGNTGELFF.

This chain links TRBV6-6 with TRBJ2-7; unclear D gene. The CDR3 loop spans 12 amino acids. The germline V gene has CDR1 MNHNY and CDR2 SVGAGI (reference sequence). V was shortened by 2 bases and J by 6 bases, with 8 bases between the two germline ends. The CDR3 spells CASSYGPVEQYF. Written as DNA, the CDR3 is TGTGCCAGCAGTTACGGGCCGGTCGAGCAGTACTTC.

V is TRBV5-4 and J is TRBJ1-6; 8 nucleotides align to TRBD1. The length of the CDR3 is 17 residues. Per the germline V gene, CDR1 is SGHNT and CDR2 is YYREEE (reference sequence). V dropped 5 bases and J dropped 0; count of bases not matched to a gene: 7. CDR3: CASRSGGPSSYNSPLHF. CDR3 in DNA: TGTGCCAGCAGGTCAGGGGGCCCGAGCTCCTATAATTCACCCCTCCACTTT.

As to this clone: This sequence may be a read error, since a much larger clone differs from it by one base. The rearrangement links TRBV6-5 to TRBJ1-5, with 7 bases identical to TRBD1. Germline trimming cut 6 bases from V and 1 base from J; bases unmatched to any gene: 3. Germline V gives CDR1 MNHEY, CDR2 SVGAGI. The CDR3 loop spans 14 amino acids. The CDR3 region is CASSLQGSNQPQHF. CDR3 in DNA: TGTGCCAGCAGCCTACAGGGGAGCAATCAGCCCCAGCATTTT.

CDR3: CATSEEVGSPLHF. In DNA, the CDR3 is TGTGCCACCAGTGAGGAGGTAGGTTCACCCCTCCACTTT. This chain links TRBV24-1 with TRBJ1-6; D call uncertain. Germline CDR1 KGHDR, CDR2 SFDVKD. V lost 4 bases and J lost 9, with 9 bases in between. There are 13 residues in the CDR3.